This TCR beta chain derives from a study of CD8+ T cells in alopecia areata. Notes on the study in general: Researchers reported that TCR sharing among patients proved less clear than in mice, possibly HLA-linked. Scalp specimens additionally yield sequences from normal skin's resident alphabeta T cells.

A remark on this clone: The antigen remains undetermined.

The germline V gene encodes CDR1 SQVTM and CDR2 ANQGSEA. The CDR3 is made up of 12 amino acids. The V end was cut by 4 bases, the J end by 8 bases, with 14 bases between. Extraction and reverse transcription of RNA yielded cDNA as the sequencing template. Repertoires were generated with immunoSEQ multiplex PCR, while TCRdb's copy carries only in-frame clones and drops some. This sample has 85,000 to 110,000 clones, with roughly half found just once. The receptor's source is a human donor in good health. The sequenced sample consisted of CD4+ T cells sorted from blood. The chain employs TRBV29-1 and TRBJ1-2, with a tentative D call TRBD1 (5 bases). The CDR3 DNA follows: TGCAGCGTTGGGGCTGGGGCGGAGGGCTACACCTTC. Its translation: CSVGAGAEGYTF.